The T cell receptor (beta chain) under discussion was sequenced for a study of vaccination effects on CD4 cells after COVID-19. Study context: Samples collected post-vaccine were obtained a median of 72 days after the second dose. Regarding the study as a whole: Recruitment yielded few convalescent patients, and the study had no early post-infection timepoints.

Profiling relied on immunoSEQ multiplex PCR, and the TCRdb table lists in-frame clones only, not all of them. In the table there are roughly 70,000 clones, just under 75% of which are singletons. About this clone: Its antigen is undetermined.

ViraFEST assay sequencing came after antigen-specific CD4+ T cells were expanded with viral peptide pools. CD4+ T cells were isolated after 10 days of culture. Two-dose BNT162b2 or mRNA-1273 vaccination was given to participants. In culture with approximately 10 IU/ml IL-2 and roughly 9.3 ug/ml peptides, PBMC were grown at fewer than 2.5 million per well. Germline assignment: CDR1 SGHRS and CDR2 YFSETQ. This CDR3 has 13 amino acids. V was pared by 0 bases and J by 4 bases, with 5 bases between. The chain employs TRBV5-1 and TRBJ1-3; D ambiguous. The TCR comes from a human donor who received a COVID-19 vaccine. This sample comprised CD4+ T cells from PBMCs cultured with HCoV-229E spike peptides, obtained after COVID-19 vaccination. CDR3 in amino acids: CASSLDGGNTIYF. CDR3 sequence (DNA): TGCGCCAGCAGCTTGGACGGAGGAAACACCATATATTTT.